One and the same sample provided the 14 T cell receptor beta chains below, sequenced in a study of blood T cell repertoires in COVID-19. Some clones are missing from TCRdb's copy, which holds only in-frame ones; the method was immunoSEQ multiplex PCR. The profile covers over 120,000 clones, with 75% to 85% appearing a single time and over 4% taken by the ten largest. The sample was peripheral blood. The receptor source for this set is a woman older than 75 with active or convalescent COVID-19.

The chain combines TRBV13 with TRBJ1-1; 9 bases align to TRBD1. The trim removed 4 bases at V and 5 bases at J, leaving 5 bases unmatched. The CDR3 has 14 amino acids. Germline V gene lookup returns CDR1 PRHDT and CDR2 FYEKMQ (reference sequence). The CDR3 coding sequence is TGTGCCAGCAGCTCCAGGACAGGGGATACTGAAGCTTTCTTT. Protein: CASSSRTGDTEAFF.

The rearrangement uses TRBV19 and TRBJ2-7; 7 nucleotides match TRBD1. V dropped 5 bases and J dropped 0; count of bases not matched to a gene: 10. CDR1 LNHDA and CDR2 SQIVND come from the germline V gene (reference sequence). This CDR3 has 16 residues. CDR3 DNA: TGTGCCAGTAGTCCCACCCCGGGACAGAGCTCCTACGAGCAGTACTTC. Amino acids: CASSPTPGQSSYEQYF.

DNA of the CDR3: TGTGCCAGCAGCTCAACGGGACACCAGAACACTGAAGCTTTCTTT. It specifies CASSSTGHQNTEAFF. V and J are TRBV7-8 and TRBJ1-1; TRBD1 is a possible D gene (6 bases). V was trimmed by 4 bases and J by 1 base, leaving 13 bases between them. This CDR3 comprises 15 residues. Germline V gene data show CDR1 as SGHVS and CDR2 as FQNEAQ.

This clone was seen once. Within the sample, other DNA sequences also encode this same CDR3. The J gene is TRBJ1-1, the V gene TRBV27; possibly TRBD1 for D (5 bases). V lost 5 bases and J lost 4, with 17 bases in between. The CDR3 runs 15 residues. The germline gives CDR1 MNHEY, CDR2 SMNVEV (reference sequence). The CDR3 loop is CASSPPGGFGTEAFF. The CDR3, as DNA: TGTGCCAGCAGTCCCCCGGGGGGGTTTGGCACTGAAGCTTTCTTT.

The rearrangement uses TRBV30 and TRBJ2-3; TRBD2 matches 10 bases. This CDR3 region has 13 residues. Germline CDR1 is GTSNPN and CDR2 is SVGIG (reference sequence). V dropped 3 bases and J dropped 6; count of bases not matched to a gene: 3. The CDR3 DNA is TGTGCCTGGAGGGGTAGCGGGGGGGATACGCAGTATTTT. As protein: CAWRGSGGDTQYF.

V gene TRBV24-1 combines with J gene TRBJ2-1; 9 bases match TRBD2. CDR1 and CDR2 from the germline V gene are KGHDR and SFDVKD. The CDR3 runs to 16 residues. Trimming took 1 base from V and 6 from J; bases not matched to a gene: 6. CDR3 bases: TGTGCCACCAGTGATTTAACCAGCGGGGGGCCCAATGAGCAGTTCTTC. Amino acid sequence: CATSDLTSGGPNEQFF.

This sequence joins TRBV15 and TRBJ2-3; unclear D gene. Trimming pared 8 bases from V and 3 bases from J, leaving 15 bases between. From germline, CDR1 is LNHNV and CDR2 YYDKDF (reference sequence). CDR3 length: 14 amino acids. In DNA form, the CDR3 reads TGTGCCACCGCACCTGGGCAAGGTACAGATACGCAGTATTTT. Translation gives CATAPGQGTDTQYF.

V is TRBV30 and J is TRBJ1-3; D is possibly TRBD1 (6 bases). Germline V gene sequence: CDR1 GTSNPN, CDR2 SVGIG (reference sequence). CDR3 length: 16 amino acids. The ends were cut back, 3 bases at V and 3 bases at J, with 18 bases in the middle. Written as DNA, the CDR3 is TGTGCCTGGAGAGAGGCGTCAGGGGCAGGTGGAAACACCATATATTTT. Protein product: CAWREASGAGGNTIYF. Using reference TRBV30 and TRBJ1-3 for the parts outside the CDR3, the full variable domain is SQTIHQWPATLVQPVGSPLSLECTVEGTSNPNLYWYRQAAGRGLQLLFYSVGIGQISSEVPQNLSASRPQDRQFILSSKKLLLSDSGFYLCAWREASGAGGNTIYFGEGSWLTVV.

This sequence joins TRBV9 and TRBJ1-1, with 9 bases matching TRBD1. The ends lost 1 base at V and 5 bases at J; junction bases unmatched: 6. Germline values: CDR1 SGDLS, CDR2 YYNGEE. This CDR3 is 15 amino acids long. The CDR3 DNA sequence: TGTGCCAGCAGCGTAACAGGGGGCGGGCGGACTGAAGCTTTCTTT. Its protein is CASSVTGGGRTEAFF.

The V gene is TRBV11-3, the J gene TRBJ2-5, with 11 nucleotides matching TRBD2. Germline CDR1 reads SGHNT; CDR2 reads YENEEA. Germline trimming cut 5 bases from V and 6 bases from J; bases unmatched to any gene: 23. This CDR3 is built from 20 residues. The CDR3 nucleotides read TGTGCCAGCAGCCGGCTGACTTTGCTAGCGGGGGGTCCCATCCGAAAGACCCAGTACTTC. Translation: CASSRLTLLAGGPIRKTQYF.

The chain uses TRBV6-5 and TRBJ2-3; TRBD2 aligns across 7 bases. This CDR3 region has 15 residues. J lost 2 bases, V lost 7 bases, and 9 bases had no gene match. Germline CDR1 and CDR2: MNHEY and SVGAGI. CDR3 region: CASTETSAYTDTQYF. The CDR3 DNA is TGTGCCAGCACCGAAACTAGCGCCTACACAGATACGCAGTATTTT.

The CDR3 protein is CASRDTGPSPLHF. The CDR3 DNA is TGTGCCAGCAGGGATACAGGGCCCTCACCCCTCCACTTT. The chain links TRBV6-5 to TRBJ1-6, with D maybe TRBD1 (6 bases). There are 13 residues in the CDR3. V was shortened by 6 bases and J by 10 bases, with 13 bases between the two germline ends. CDR1 is MNHEY, CDR2 SVGAGI, per germline.

In its sample, this clone was seen once. V is TRBV30 and J is TRBJ2-3; 10 bases are shared with TRBD1. This CDR3 spans 14 amino acids. With V trimmed by 4 bases and J by 4 bases, 5 bases remained unmatched. Germline V gene lookup returns CDR1 GTSNPN and CDR2 SVGIG (reference sequence). The CDR3 DNA is TGTGCCTGGACCCAGACAGGGGGCGCAGATACGCAGTATTTT. This sequence encodes CAWTQTGGADTQYF.

The V call is TRBV6-5, the J call TRBJ2-3, with D maybe TRBD1 (5 bases). This CDR3 region has 16 residues. The ends were cut back, 3 bases at V and 3 bases at J, with 16 bases in the middle. The germline CDR1 and CDR2 sequences are MNHEY and SVGAGI. The CDR3, as DNA: TGTGCCAGCAGTTATGAGTCGGGCAGGGTTACAGATACGCAGTATTTT. It codes for CASSYESGRVTDTQYF.